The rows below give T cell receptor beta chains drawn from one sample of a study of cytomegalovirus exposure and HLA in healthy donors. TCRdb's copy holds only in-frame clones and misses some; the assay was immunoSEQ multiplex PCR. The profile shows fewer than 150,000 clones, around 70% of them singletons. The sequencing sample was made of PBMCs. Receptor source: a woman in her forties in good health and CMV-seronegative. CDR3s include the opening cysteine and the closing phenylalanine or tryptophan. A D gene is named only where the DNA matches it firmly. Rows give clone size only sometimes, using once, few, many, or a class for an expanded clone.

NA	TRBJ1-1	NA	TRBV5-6	CASSPPTPRTANTEAFF
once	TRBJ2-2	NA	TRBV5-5	CASSLYGANTGELFF
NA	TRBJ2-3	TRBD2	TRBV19	CASRAVAGASTDTQYF
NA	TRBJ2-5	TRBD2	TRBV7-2	CASSLMTSGGAETQYF
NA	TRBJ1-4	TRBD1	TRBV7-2	CASSPDRGRKEKLFF
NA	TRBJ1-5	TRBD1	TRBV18	CASSPTGGADQPQHF
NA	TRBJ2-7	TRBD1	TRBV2	CASKTGGIYEQYF
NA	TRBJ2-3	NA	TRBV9	CATSGPEGDTQYF
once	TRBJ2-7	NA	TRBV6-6	CASTLNENEQYF
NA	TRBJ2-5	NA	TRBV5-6	CASSFQQIGETQYF